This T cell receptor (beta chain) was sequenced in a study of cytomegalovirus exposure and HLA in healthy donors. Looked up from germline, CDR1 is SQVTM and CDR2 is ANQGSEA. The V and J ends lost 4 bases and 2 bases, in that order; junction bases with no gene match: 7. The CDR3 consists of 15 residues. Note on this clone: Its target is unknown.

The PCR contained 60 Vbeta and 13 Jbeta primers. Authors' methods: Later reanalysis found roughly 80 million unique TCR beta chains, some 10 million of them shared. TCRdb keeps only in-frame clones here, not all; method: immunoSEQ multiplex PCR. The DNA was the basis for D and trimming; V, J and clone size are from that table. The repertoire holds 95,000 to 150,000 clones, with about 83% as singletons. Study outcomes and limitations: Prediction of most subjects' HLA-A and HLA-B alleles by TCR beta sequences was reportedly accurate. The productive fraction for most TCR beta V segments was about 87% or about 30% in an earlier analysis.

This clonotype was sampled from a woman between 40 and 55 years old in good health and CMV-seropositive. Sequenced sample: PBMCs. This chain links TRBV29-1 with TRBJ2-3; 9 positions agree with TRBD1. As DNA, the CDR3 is TGCAGCGTTGCGGTGGACAGGGGCAACACAGATACGCAGTATTTT. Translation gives CSVAVDRGNTDTQYF.